Below, 26 T cell receptor beta chains from the same sample are listed, as sequenced in a study of blood T cell repertoires in COVID-19. The protocol was immunoSEQ multiplex PCR, while the TCRdb copy is restricted to in-frame clones and leaves out a portion. The sample has more than 95,000 clones; about 80% are singletons. Sequencing used peripheral blood. The receptors derive from a man between 65 and 85 years old with acute or convalescent COVID-19.

The chain uses TRBV5-4 and TRBJ2-7; 10 bases agree with TRBD2. The junction had 2 bases not matched to a gene; V was cut back by 2 bases and J by 0 bases. This CDR3 is 15 amino acids long. Germline loops: CDR1 SGHNT, CDR2 YYREEE (reference sequence). CDR3 in amino acids: CASSLGLAVSYEQYF. For the CDR3, the DNA is TGTGCCAGCAGCTTAGGACTAGCGGTCTCCTACGAGCAGTACTTC.

The rearrangement uses TRBV7-2 and TRBJ2-3; 7 nucleotides match TRBD2. The germline gives CDR1 SGHTA, CDR2 FQGNSA. The CDR3 length is 16 residues. V shed 0 bases, J shed 2 bases, and the junction held 5 bases outside the gene matches. CDR3 bases: TGTGCCAGCAGCTTAGCCCTGGGACTACACACAGATACGCAGTATTTT. Protein: CASSLALGLHTDTQYF.

V usage is TRBV6-6 and J usage is TRBJ2-7; no clear D gene. Trimming pared 6 bases from V and 4 bases from J, leaving 10 bases between. CDR1 is MNHNY, CDR2 SVGAGI, per germline (reference sequence). The CDR3 is made up of 12 amino acids. CDR3 protein: CASRLEQYEQYF. The CDR3 coding sequence is TGTGCCAGCAGACTCGAGCAATACGAGCAGTACTTC.

The chain joins TRBV16 to TRBJ2-3; perhaps TRBD2 as D (6 bases). Trimming removed 0 bases from V and 4 bases from J, with 11 bases in between. The CDR3 extends over 15 amino acids. Germline V CDR1 and CDR2: KGHSY, FQNENV. The CDR3 loop is CASSQSGLAPDTQYF. CDR3 DNA: TGTGCCAGCAGCCAATCTGGGCTAGCGCCAGATACGCAGTATTTT.

In the case of this clone: The same CDR3 also results from other DNA sequences found in this sample. This rearrangement joins TRBV9 to TRBJ2-2; D not certain. The CDR3 extends over 13 amino acids. V lost 3 bases to trimming and J lost 4 bases, with 7 bases between them. Germline lookup yields CDR1 SGDLS and CDR2 YYNGEE. The CDR3 reads CASSATFTGELFF. For the CDR3, the DNA is TGTGCCAGCAGCGCTACCTTCACCGGGGAGCTGTTTTTT.

The V and J genes are TRBV28 and TRBJ2-4; D unresolved. V was shortened by 6 bases and J by 5 bases, with 5 bases between the two germline ends. Per the germline V gene, CDR1 is MDHEN and CDR2 is SYDVKM. The CDR3 has 11 amino acids. CDR3 protein: CASSLQNIQYF. CDR3 bases: TGTGCCAGCAGCCTTCAAAACATTCAGTACTTC. Full variable domain (outside the CDR3, taken from reference TRBV28 and TRBJ2-4): DVKVTQSSRYLVKRTGEKVFLECVQDMDHENMFWYRQDPGLGLRLIYFSYDVKMKEKGDIPEGYSVSREKKERFSLILESASTNQTSMYLCASSLQNIQYFGAGTRLSVL.

The chain combines TRBV19 with TRBJ2-7; 10 nucleotides align to TRBD2. With V trimmed by 4 bases and J by 4 bases, 4 bases remained unmatched. The CDR3 covers 14 residues. The V gene's germline CDR1 is LNHDA and CDR2 SQIVND (reference sequence). The CDR3 loop is CASSRSGGDYEQYF. In nucleotides, the CDR3 is TGTGCCAGTAGTAGGAGCGGGGGGGATTACGAGCAGTACTTC.

This clone was detected only once. The J gene is TRBJ1-1, the V gene TRBV9; D is ambiguous. The CDR3 runs 13 residues. Germline V gene data show CDR1 as SGDLS and CDR2 as YYNGEE. V lost 4 bases to trimming and J lost 1 base, with 8 bases between them. The CDR3 reads CASSPDWNTEAFF. The CDR3, as DNA: TGTGCCAGCAGCCCAGACTGGAACACTGAAGCTTTCTTT. The full variable domain, rest sourced from reference TRBV9 and TRBJ1-1, is DSGVTQTPKHLITATGQRVTLRCSPRSGDLSVYWYQQSLDQGLQFLIQYYNGEERAKGNILERFSAQQFPDLHSELNLSSLELGDSALYFCASSPDWNTEAFFGQGTRLTVV.

V usage is TRBV10-3 and J usage is TRBJ2-7; 12 bases match TRBD2. CDR1 and CDR2 (germline): ENHRY, SYGVKD. This CDR3 has 18 amino acids. Germline trimming cut 4 bases from V and 5 bases from J; bases unmatched to any gene: 15. The CDR3 DNA sequence: TGTGCCATCAGTGCAGAACTAGCGGGAGGTACCCCCCTCCACGAGCAGTACTTC. This codes for CAISAELAGGTPLHEQYF.

The chain uses TRBV2 and TRBJ1-3; 9 nucleotides line up with TRBD1. CDR3 length: 15 residues. V lost 8 bases and J lost 4; bases outside the gene matches: 9. Looked up from germline, CDR1 is SNHLY and CDR2 is FYNNEI. The CDR3 DNA reads as TGTGCCAGCGGGAAAGACACAGGGGGCGGAAACACCATATATTTT. Its protein product is CASGKDTGGGNTIYF.

The DNA for the CDR3 is TGTGCCACCAGTGACCCTTCGGGTGCGCGCTCCTACAATGAGCAGTTCTTC. It codes for CATSDPSGARSYNEQFF. This chain links TRBV24-1 with TRBJ2-1, with D unclear. The CDR3 has 17 residues. Trimming took 4 bases from V and 0 from J, leaving 15 bases between them. The germline V gene has CDR1 KGHDR and CDR2 SFDVKD.

This chain uses TRBV28 with TRBJ1-5; the D is unclear. CDR3 size: 13 residues. The V end was cut by 2 bases, the J end by 5 bases, with 7 bases between. Germline V gene data show CDR1 as MDHEN and CDR2 as SYDVKM. CDR3: CASSLREDQPQHF. CDR3 coding DNA: TGTGCCAGCAGTTTACGGGAGGATCAGCCCCAGCATTTT.

The J gene is TRBJ1-5, the V gene TRBV28; no clear D. The length of the CDR3 is 13 residues. Per the germline V gene, CDR1 is MDHEN and CDR2 is SYDVKM. V was clipped by 5 bases and J by 7 bases, with 12 bases between them. CDR3 in amino acids: CASSGPGGQPQHF. The CDR3 bases are TGTGCCAGCAGTGGTCCGGGAGGACAGCCCCAGCATTTT. Full variable domain (outside the CDR3, taken from reference TRBV28 and TRBJ1-5): DVKVTQSSRYLVKRTGEKVFLECVQDMDHENMFWYRQDPGLGLRLIYFSYDVKMKEKGDIPEGYSVSREKKERFSLILESASTNQTSMYLCASSGPGGQPQHFGDGTRLSIL.

V and J are TRBV5-1 and TRBJ2-5, with TRBD2 matching 7 bases. The V and J ends lost 5 bases and 2 bases, in that order; junction bases with no gene match: 6. The CDR3 loop spans 14 amino acids. The germline gives CDR1 SGHRS, CDR2 YFSETQ. The CDR3 DNA sequence: TGCGCCAGCAGTTTCAAGGGAGGGCAAGAGACCCAGTACTTC. This translates into CASSFKGGQETQYF.

The chain joins TRBV18 to TRBJ2-4; D is unclear. Trimming removed 0 bases from V and 7 bases from J, with 7 bases in between. The CDR3 sequence is 13 residues long. The V gene's germline CDR1 is KGHSH and CDR2 LQKENI. CDR3 sequence (DNA): TGTGCCAGCTCACCACCTTCGGTCAACATTCAGTACTTC. Amino acids: CASSPPSVNIQYF.

This clone came up a few times. This chain uses TRBV2 with TRBJ2-5; TRBD1 is a possible D gene (5 bases). This CDR3 has 14 amino acids. CDR1 and CDR2 (germline): SNHLY, FYNNEI. Trimming took off 2 bases at V and 5 bases at J, with 12 bases between the two ends. CDR3 sequence reads: CASSERSGRETQYF. The DNA for the CDR3 is TGTGCCAGCAGTGAAAGGTCAGGGCGGGAGACCCAGTACTTC. Complete variable domain (other parts from reference TRBV2 and TRBJ2-5): EPEVTQTPSHQVTQMGQEVILRCVPISNHLYFYWYRQILGQKVEFLVSFYNNEISEKSEIFDDQFSVERPDGSNFTLKIRSTKLEDSAMYFCASSERSGRETQYFGPGTRLLVL.

The chain joins TRBV7-2 to TRBJ1-2; a weak D match, TRBD1 (6 bases). CDR1 SGHTA and CDR2 FQGNSA come from the germline V gene. Trimming stripped 5 bases from V and 3 bases from J, with 16 bases between. The CDR3 has 15 residues. The chain's CDR3 is CASSADRQDYYGYTF. The CDR3 DNA reads TGTGCCAGCAGCGCCGACAGGCAGGATTACTATGGCTACACCTTC. Combining the CDR3 with reference TRBV7-2 and TRBJ1-2 gives the whole variable domain GAGVSQSPSNKVTEKGKDVELRCDPISGHTALYWYRQSLGQGLEFLIYFQGNSAPDKSGLPSDRFSAERTGGSVSTLTIQRTQQEDSAVYLCASSADRQDYYGYTFGSGTRLTVV.

The DNA for the CDR3 is TGTGCCAGCAGCGTCGGGACTAGCGGGAGTACAGATACGCAGTATTTT. Its translation is CASSVGTSGSTDTQYF. The genes are TRBV9 and TRBJ2-3; TRBD2 aligns across 14 bases. The J segment lost 3 bases and the V segment lost 2 bases, leaving 2 bases of the junction unmatched. The CDR3 has 16 residues. CDR1 is SGDLS, CDR2 YYNGEE, per germline.

The chain links TRBV9 to TRBJ1-4; the D is unclear. The CDR3 consists of 14 residues. Trimming left V 0 bases short and J 10 bases short, with 13 bases between. Germline CDR1 reads SGDLS; CDR2 reads YYNGEE. DNA of the CDR3: TGTGCCAGCAGCGTAGAAAGTGTAGGCGGAAAACTGTTTTTT. This sequence encodes CASSVESVGGKLFF.

The chain couples TRBV2 to TRBJ2-5; tentative D call: TRBD2 (6 bases). This CDR3 is 16 amino acids long. Germline V CDR1 and CDR2: SNHLY, FYNNEI. V lost 6 bases and J 1 base, leaving 18 bases between the germline ends. The CDR3 nucleotides read TGTGCCAGCAGAGCAGGGCCAGGGACTTTCCAAGAGACCCAGTACTTC. This translates into CASRAGPGTFQETQYF. Supplemented by reference TRBV2 and TRBJ2-5, the full variable domain reads EPEVTQTPSHQVTQMGQEVILRCVPISNHLYFYWYRQILGQKVEFLVSFYNNEISEKSEIFDDQFSVERPDGSNFTLKIRSTKLEDSAMYFCASRAGPGTFQETQYFGPGTRLLVL.

The gene calls are TRBV7-8 and TRBJ1-3, with D uncertain. Germline V lookup: CDR1 SGHVS, CDR2 FQNEAQ. This CDR3 spans 12 amino acids. The V gene lost 6 bases and the J gene lost 0 bases, with 3 bases spanning the gap. CDR3 bases: TGTGCCAGCAGGAGCTCTGGAAACACCATATATTTT. Protein product: CASRSSGNTIYF.

The rearrangement joins TRBV4-2 to TRBJ1-5; D is ambiguous. Germline values: CDR1 LGHNA, CDR2 YNFKEQ. The CDR3 is made up of 14 amino acids. The V gene lost 1 base and the J gene lost 0 bases, with 4 bases spanning the gap. This CDR3 reads CASSQVNSNQPQHF. The CDR3 DNA reads as TGTGCCAGCAGCCAAGTTAATAGCAATCAGCCCCAGCATTTT.

The J gene is TRBJ2-3, the V gene TRBV7-9, with 7 bases matching TRBD2. Germline V CDR1 and CDR2: SEHNR, FQNEAQ (reference sequence). The CDR3 runs to 15 residues. Losses at the gene ends were 5 bases for V and 2 bases for J; bases not matched to a gene: 7. The chain's CDR3 is CASSTNRGDTDTQYF. The DNA of the CDR3 is TGTGCCAGCAGCACCAACCGGGGGGACACAGATACGCAGTATTTT.

The chain joins TRBV19 to TRBJ1-1, with 7 bases fitting TRBD1. Germline assignment: CDR1 LNHDA and CDR2 SQIVND (reference sequence). V was pared by 10 bases and J by 7 bases, with 24 bases of the junction left unmatched. The CDR3 spans 17 residues. CDR3 loop: CATRIGTWTQGRGEAFF. The DNA for the CDR3 is TGTGCCACCCGGATAGGAACCTGGACACAGGGGCGAGGTGAAGCTTTCTTT.

The chain recombines TRBV7-9 with TRBJ2-5; 7 positions match TRBD2. From germline, CDR1 is SEHNR and CDR2 FQNEAQ (reference sequence). J gave up 4 bases and V 5 bases, and 10 bases lay outside the gene matches. This CDR3 contains 15 residues. The CDR3 DNA is TGTGCCAGCAGCAAAAACGGGGGGACGACAGAGACCCAGTACTTC. Protein sequence: CASSKNGGTTETQYF.

This sequence joins TRBV18 and TRBJ1-6; TRBD1 is a possible D gene (5 bases). The CDR3 totals 15 residues. The V end lost 6 bases, the J end lost 2 bases, and 11 bases lay between the germline ends. The V gene's germline CDR1 is KGHSH and CDR2 LQKENI. The CDR3 region is CASSERGTYNSPLHF. For the CDR3, the DNA is TGTGCCAGCTCCGAAAGGGGCACCTATAATTCACCCCTCCACTTT.